A selection of T cell receptor beta chains follows, all from one sample in a study of metastatic and nonmetastatic thyroid tumors. TCRdb reprocessed the PCR reads using MiXCR. The table has 75,000 to 95,000 clones, 10% to 15% seen once. Sequencing used blood. The receptors shown here come from a female donor with papillary thyroid cancer or a benign thyroid nodule (not recorded which). Some clones in this sample may be carry-over from other donors' samples. Each CDR3 is given with its conserved first and last residue. Each record gives: CDR3 length, V gene, J gene, D gene, clone size, CDR3 protein, CDR3 DNA. A D gene is named only where the DNA matches it firmly. Clone size is given for some rows only: seen once, a few or many times, or a class if the clone is expanded.

CDR3 length: 13; V gene: TRBV6-2/TRBV6-3; J gene: TRBJ2-7; D gene: .; clone size: many; CDR3 protein: CATRLAPNYEQYF; CDR3 DNA: TGTGCCACCCGATTGGCTCCAAACTACGAGCAGTACTTC
CDR3 length: 11; V gene: TRBV27; J gene: TRBJ2-1; D gene: .; clone size: many; CDR3 protein: CASTIAGEQFF; CDR3 DNA: TGTGCCAGCACTATTGCTGGAGAGCAGTTCTTC
CDR3 length: 13; V gene: TRBV7-2; J gene: TRBJ2-7; D gene: .; clone size: .; CDR3 protein: CASSSLPDSEQYF; CDR3 DNA: TGTGCCAGCAGCTCCCTACCTGATAGTGAGCAGTACTTC
CDR3 length: 15; V gene: TRBV20-1; J gene: TRBJ1-1; D gene: .; clone size: .; CDR3 protein: CSATSPRSTNNEAFF; CDR3 DNA: TGCAGTGCCACCAGTCCGCGGTCGACGAACAATGAAGCTTTCTTT
CDR3 length: 14; V gene: TRBV7-8; J gene: TRBJ2-5; D gene: .; clone size: .; CDR3 protein: CAITTYRGGETQYF; CDR3 DNA: TGTGCCATCACCACGTACAGGGGAGGTGAGACCCAGTACTTC
CDR3 length: 13; V gene: TRBV2; J gene: TRBJ2-2; D gene: .; clone size: many; CDR3 protein: CASSVIVTGELFF; CDR3 DNA: TGTGCCAGCAGTGTCATTGTGACCGGGGAGCTGTTTTTT
CDR3 length: 19; V gene: TRBV19; J gene: TRBJ2-1; D gene: TRBD2; clone size: .; CDR3 protein: CASSIFPPDSGRAYNEQFF; CDR3 DNA: TGTGCCAGTAGTATATTCCCTCCCGATAGCGGGAGGGCCTACAATGAGCAGTTCTTC
CDR3 length: 15; V gene: TRBV6-5; J gene: TRBJ1-5; D gene: .; clone size: many; CDR3 protein: CASSYAQGSNQPQHF; CDR3 DNA: TGTGCCAGCAGTTACGCGCAGGGGTCAAATCAGCCCCAGCATTTT
CDR3 length: 14; V gene: TRBV24-1; J gene: TRBJ2-5; D gene: .; clone size: many; CDR3 protein: CATSDQTPRETQYF; CDR3 DNA: TGTGCCACCAGTGATCAGACCCCTAGGGAGACCCAGTACTTC
CDR3 length: 17; V gene: TRBV4-3; J gene: TRBJ2-1; D gene: TRBD2; clone size: many; CDR3 protein: CASSQAWASGRWSEQFF; CDR3 DNA: TGCGCCAGCAGCCAAGCATGGGCTAGCGGGAGATGGAGTGAGCAGTTCTTC
CDR3 length: 17; V gene: TRBV18; J gene: TRBJ2-3; D gene: TRBD2; clone size: .; CDR3 protein: CASSPRASGRATDTPYF; CDR3 DNA: TGTGCCAGCTCACCACGGGCTAGCGGGAGGGCAACAGATACGCCGTATTTT
CDR3 length: 13; V gene: TRBV10-1; J gene: TRBJ2-7; D gene: .; clone size: many; CDR3 protein: CAPTGPQTYEQYF; CDR3 DNA: TGCGCTCCAACCGGGCCTCAAACCTACGAGCAGTACTTC
CDR3 length: 13; V gene: TRBV9; J gene: TRBJ2-7; D gene: TRBD2; clone size: many; CDR3 protein: CASSDGGANEQYF; CDR3 DNA: TGTGCCAGCAGCGACGGGGGGGCTAACGAGCAGTACTTC
CDR3 length: 12; V gene: TRBV27; J gene: TRBJ2-7; D gene: .; clone size: .; CDR3 protein: CASSPRVSDQYF; CDR3 DNA: TGTGCCAGCAGCCCTAGGGTATCCGATCAGTACTTC
CDR3 length: 14; V gene: TRBV2; J gene: TRBJ2-7; D gene: TRBD2; clone size: many; CDR3 protein: CASRLAGALYEQYF; CDR3 DNA: TGTGCCAGCAGACTAGCGGGAGCTCTCTACGAGCAGTACTTC